The rows below give T cell receptor beta chains drawn from one sample of a study of chemoradiotherapy in HPV16-positive cancers. The data were produced by immunoSEQ multiplex PCR, yet TCRdb's version contains in-frame clones alone and is incomplete. The sample consists of 5,000 to 7,500 clones, approximately 79% of them appearing once. The specimen comprised tumor tissue, sampled from a patient who underwent chemoradiotherapy. The source is a human donor with HPV-associated anogenital cancer. Each CDR3 is given with its conserved first and last residue. D genes are given only for firm matches. A row's size may be missing; if present it is once, few, many or a size class.

clone_size: once
v_call: TRBV4-3
d_call: TRBD2
j_call: TRBJ2-2
cdr3_length: 18
cdr3_aa: CASSPITGGTGNTGELFF
cdr3_nt: TGCGCCAGCAGCCCTATAACCGGGGGGACGGGGAACACCGGGGAGCTGTTTTTT

clone_size: -
v_call: TRBV5-6
d_call: -
j_call: TRBJ1-5
cdr3_length: 18
cdr3_aa: CASSLAGREGFGNQPQHF
cdr3_nt: TGTGCCAGCAGCTTGGCCGGCAGGGAGGGCTTTGGCAATCAGCCCCAGCATTTT

clone_size: -
v_call: TRBV7-2
d_call: TRBD1
j_call: TRBJ1-5
cdr3_length: 15
cdr3_aa: CASSRQGWGNQPQHF
cdr3_nt: TGTGCCAGCAGCCGACAGGGTTGGGGCAATCAGCCCCAGCATTTT

clone_size: -
v_call: TRBV27
d_call: -
j_call: TRBJ2-7
cdr3_length: 13
cdr3_aa: CASSFRISYEQYF
cdr3_nt: TGTGCCAGCAGTTTCAGAATTTCCTACGAGCAGTACTTC

clone_size: -
v_call: TRBV7-3
d_call: TRBD2
j_call: TRBJ2-3
cdr3_length: 16
cdr3_aa: CASSFGTSGGADTQYF
cdr3_nt: TGTGCCAGCAGCTTCGGGACTAGCGGGGGGGCAGATACGCAGTATTTT

clone_size: -
v_call: TRBV11-2
d_call: -
j_call: TRBJ2-7
cdr3_length: 15
cdr3_aa: CASSLHPTGTYEQYF
cdr3_nt: TGTGCCAGCAGTTTACACCCGACAGGAACCTACGAGCAGTACTTC

clone_size: -
v_call: TRBV28
d_call: TRBD1
j_call: TRBJ1-3
cdr3_length: 18
cdr3_aa: CASSFVRDRGLPGNTIYF
cdr3_nt: TGTGCCAGCAGTTTTGTAAGGGACAGGGGGCTCCCTGGAAACACCATATATTTT

clone_size: -
v_call: TRBV7-4
d_call: -
j_call: TRBJ1-2
cdr3_length: 16
cdr3_aa: CASSLAPDGGPYGYTF
cdr3_nt: TGTGCCAGCAGCTTAGCCCCAGATGGGGGTCCATATGGCTACACCTTC

clone_size: -
v_call: TRBV28
d_call: -
j_call: TRBJ1-1
cdr3_length: 14
cdr3_aa: CASSPAGGNTEAFF
cdr3_nt: TGTGCCAGCAGCCCCGCCGGAGGGAACACTGAAGCTTTCTTT

clone_size: -
v_call: TRBV29-1
d_call: -
j_call: TRBJ2-5
cdr3_length: 15
cdr3_aa: CSVADTPGRQETQYF
cdr3_nt: TGCAGCGTTGCCGACACACCGGGACGACAAGAGACCCAGTACTTC

clone_size: -
v_call: TRBV28
d_call: -
j_call: TRBJ1-5
cdr3_length: 15
cdr3_aa: CASSTTVLGNQPQHF
cdr3_nt: TGTGCCAGCAGCACGACAGTTTTGGGCAATCAGCCCCAGCATTTT

clone_size: -
v_call: TRBV7-2
d_call: -
j_call: TRBJ1-2
cdr3_length: 15
cdr3_aa: CASSVSGTLTYGYTF
cdr3_nt: TGTGCCAGCAGCGTTTCCGGGACGCTCACCTATGGCTACACCTTC

clone_size: -
v_call: TRBV28
d_call: -
j_call: TRBJ1-5
cdr3_length: 17
cdr3_aa: CASSFWPSGGGNQPQHF
cdr3_nt: TGTGCCAGCAGTTTTTGGCCGTCCGGGGGGGGCAATCAGCCCCAGCATTTT

clone_size: -
v_call: TRBV19
d_call: -
j_call: TRBJ1-6
cdr3_length: 11
cdr3_aa: CASSGGRHLHF
cdr3_nt: TGTGCCAGTAGTGGGGGGCGTCACCTCCACTTT

clone_size: -
v_call: TRBV2
d_call: -
j_call: TRBJ1-5
cdr3_length: 13
cdr3_aa: CASNVWGNQPQHF
cdr3_nt: TGTGCCAGCAATGTTTGGGGCAATCAGCCCCAGCATTTT

clone_size: -
v_call: TRBV18
d_call: -
j_call: TRBJ2-3
cdr3_length: 15
cdr3_aa: CASSPPGLSTDTQYF
cdr3_nt: TGTGCCAGCTCACCACCGGGGTTGAGCACAGATACGCAGTATTTT

clone_size: -
v_call: TRBV30
d_call: TRBD1
j_call: TRBJ1-1
cdr3_length: 13
cdr3_aa: CAWSVKGASEAFF
cdr3_nt: TGTGCCTGGAGTGTAAAGGGGGCCTCTGAAGCTTTCTTT

clone_size: -
v_call: TRBV11-2
d_call: TRBD2
j_call: TRBJ2-7
cdr3_length: 16
cdr3_aa: CASSLGTSGGSDEQYF
cdr3_nt: TGTGCCAGCAGCTTAGGGACTAGCGGGGGGAGCGACGAGCAGTACTTC

clone_size: -
v_call: TRBV6-9
d_call: TRBD1
j_call: TRBJ2-7
cdr3_length: 14
cdr3_aa: CASNETGVSYEQYF
cdr3_nt: TGTGCCAGCAATGAGACAGGGGTTTCCTACGAGCAGTACTTC

clone_size: -
v_call: TRBV6-5
d_call: -
j_call: TRBJ1-2
cdr3_length: 15
cdr3_aa: CASSTQLGPGHGYTF
cdr3_nt: TGTGCCAGCAGCACCCAATTGGGACCCGGTCATGGCTACACCTTC

clone_size: -
v_call: TRBV27
d_call: TRBD2
j_call: TRBJ2-7
cdr3_length: 16
cdr3_aa: CAREKRLAGLSYEQYF
cdr3_nt: TGTGCCAGGGAGAAAAGACTAGCGGGGCTCTCCTACGAGCAGTACTTC

clone_size: once
v_call: TRBV21-1
d_call: -
j_call: TRBJ1-5
cdr3_length: 14
cdr3_aa: CASSTRGGNQPQHF
cdr3_nt: TGTGCCAGCAGCACCAGGGGCGGTAATCAGCCCCAGCATTTT

clone_size: -
v_call: TRBV7-2
d_call: -
j_call: TRBJ2-5
cdr3_length: 12
cdr3_aa: CASSPVSETQYF
cdr3_nt: TGTGCCAGCAGCCCCGTCTCGGAGACCCAGTACTTC

clone_size: -
v_call: TRBV27
d_call: TRBD1
j_call: TRBJ1-2
cdr3_length: 15
cdr3_aa: CASSLWGQGAAGYTF
cdr3_nt: TGTGCCAGCAGTTTATGGGGACAGGGGGCTGCTGGCTACACCTTC

clone_size: few
v_call: TRBV6-5
d_call: -
j_call: TRBJ1-4
cdr3_length: 15
cdr3_aa: CASRPDFHRGKKLFF
cdr3_nt: TGTGCCAGCAGGCCTGACTTTCATAGGGGGAAAAAACTGTTTTTT

clone_size: -
v_call: TRBV19
d_call: TRBD1
j_call: TRBJ2-5
cdr3_length: 13
cdr3_aa: CASSIQGAETQYF
cdr3_nt: TGTGCCAGTAGTATCCAGGGGGCAGAGACCCAGTACTTC

clone_size: -
v_call: TRBV7-9
d_call: TRBD1
j_call: TRBJ2-2
cdr3_length: 14
cdr3_aa: CASSLTGGTGELFF
cdr3_nt: TGTGCCAGCAGCTTGACAGGGGGCACCGGGGAGCTGTTTTTT

clone_size: few
v_call: TRBV28
d_call: -
j_call: TRBJ1-6
cdr3_length: 15
cdr3_aa: CASSFRQSAMKPLHF
cdr3_nt: TGTGCCAGCAGTTTTCGACAGTCAGCTATGAAACCCCTCCACTTT

clone_size: -
v_call: TRBV18
d_call: TRBD1
j_call: TRBJ1-4
cdr3_length: 17
cdr3_aa: CASSPAGTVLPAAGLFF
cdr3_nt: TGTGCCAGCTCACCAGCCGGGACAGTCTTACCCGCGGCAGGACTGTTTTTT

clone_size: few
v_call: TRBV25-1
d_call: -
j_call: TRBJ2-6
cdr3_length: 16
cdr3_aa: CASSEYKGAGANVLTF
cdr3_nt: TGTGCCAGCAGTGAATATAAAGGTGCTGGGGCCAACGTCCTGACTTTC

clone_size: -
v_call: TRBV6-5
d_call: -
j_call: TRBJ2-3
cdr3_length: 14
cdr3_aa: CASREVFSTDTQYF
cdr3_nt: TGTGCCAGCAGGGAAGTTTTTAGCACAGATACGCAGTATTTT

clone_size: -
v_call: TRBV7-6
d_call: TRBD1
j_call: TRBJ1-1
cdr3_length: 17
cdr3_aa: CASSYNRQGNLDTEAFF
cdr3_nt: TGTGCCAGCAGTTATAATCGACAGGGGAATTTGGACACTGAAGCTTTCTTT

clone_size: -
v_call: TRBV7-6
d_call: -
j_call: TRBJ2-3
cdr3_length: 13
cdr3_aa: CASSTQGPDTQYF
cdr3_nt: TGTGCCAGCAGTACCCAGGGGCCGGATACGCAGTATTTT

clone_size: -
v_call: TRBV5-6
d_call: TRBD1
j_call: TRBJ2-2
cdr3_length: 19
cdr3_aa: CASSSTGQGGPIDTGELFF
cdr3_nt: TGTGCCAGCAGCTCAACGGGACAGGGAGGGCCGATCGACACCGGGGAGCTGTTTTTT

clone_size: -
v_call: TRBV2
d_call: -
j_call: TRBJ1-1
cdr3_length: 11
cdr3_aa: CASSLQGEAFF
cdr3_nt: TGTGCCAGCAGTCTACAGGGTGAGGCTTTCTTT

clone_size: -
v_call: TRBV18
d_call: TRBD2
j_call: TRBJ2-7
cdr3_length: 14
cdr3_aa: CASSPIAGVYEQYF
cdr3_nt: TGTGCCAGCTCACCAATAGCGGGGGTCTACGAGCAGTACTTC

clone_size: -
v_call: TRBV27
d_call: TRBD2
j_call: TRBJ2-1
cdr3_length: 16
cdr3_aa: CASSLVSSGGHNEQFF
cdr3_nt: TGTGCCAGCAGTTTAGTGTCTAGCGGGGGCCACAATGAGCAGTTCTTC

clone_size: -
v_call: TRBV7-2
d_call: -
j_call: TRBJ2-7
cdr3_length: 15
cdr3_aa: CASSPQGTRADEQYF
cdr3_nt: TGTGCCAGCAGCCCACAGGGTACAAGGGCTGACGAGCAGTACTTC

clone_size: few
v_call: TRBV7-2
d_call: TRBD2
j_call: TRBJ2-3
cdr3_length: 15
cdr3_aa: CASSPWTSVTDTQYF
cdr3_nt: TGTGCCAGCAGCCCCTGGACTAGCGTGACAGATACGCAGTATTTT

clone_size: once
v_call: TRBV10-3
d_call: TRBD1
j_call: TRBJ2-5
cdr3_length: 12
cdr3_aa: CAISTGEKTQYF
cdr3_nt: TGTGCCATCAGCACAGGGGAAAAGACCCAGTACTTC

clone_size: -
v_call: TRBV4-1
d_call: -
j_call: TRBJ1-3
cdr3_length: 18
cdr3_aa: CASSRSWGGAFAGNTIYF
cdr3_nt: TGCGCCAGCAGCCGGAGTTGGGGCGGGGCCTTCGCTGGAAACACCATATATTTT

clone_size: -
v_call: TRBV5-1
d_call: -
j_call: TRBJ1-4
cdr3_length: 16
cdr3_aa: CASSLLGRGVNEKLFF
cdr3_nt: TGCGCCAGCAGCCTACTTGGGCGGGGAGTAAATGAAAAACTGTTTTTT

clone_size: once
v_call: TRBV4-2
d_call: -
j_call: TRBJ1-1
cdr3_length: 13
cdr3_aa: CASSQGAVTEAFF
cdr3_nt: TGTGCCAGCAGCCAGGGGGCAGTCACTGAAGCTTTCTTT

clone_size: -
v_call: TRBV5-1
d_call: TRBD1
j_call: TRBJ1-2
cdr3_length: 17
cdr3_aa: CASSGGTGERANYGYTF
cdr3_nt: TGCGCCAGCAGCGGGGGGACAGGGGAGCGAGCTAACTATGGCTACACCTTC

clone_size: -
v_call: TRBV5-4
d_call: -
j_call: TRBJ1-1
cdr3_length: 16
cdr3_aa: CASSYDGQIPNTEAFF
cdr3_nt: TGTGCCAGCAGTTATGACGGACAGATCCCGAACACTGAAGCTTTCTTT

clone_size: medium-sized
v_call: TRBV19
d_call: -
j_call: TRBJ2-7
cdr3_length: 15
cdr3_aa: CASTQSPFGAYEQYF
cdr3_nt: TGTGCCAGTACTCAGAGTCCCTTTGGCGCCTACGAGCAGTACTTC